Each of the 15 T cell receptor beta chains below was sequenced from the same sample in a study of technical replicates of blood from a few donors. The method was immunoSEQ multiplex PCR; TCRdb's version includes in-frame clones alone and lacks a portion of them. The sample gives about 74,000 clones, about 89% of which show up once; about 0.41% is in the top ten. What was sequenced was T cells isolated from PBMCs. The receptors were sampled from a human donor in good health.

The chain is built from TRBV5-6 and TRBJ2-1; 10 bases agree with TRBD2. This CDR3 region has 17 residues. Germline CDR1 is SGHDT and CDR2 is YYEEEE. Trimming at V came to 0 bases and at J to 9 bases, leaving 12 bases not matched to a gene. The CDR3 region has the DNA TGTGCCAGCAGCTTGGTTGGCGTGCTAGCGGGAGATACTGAGCAGTTCTTC. Its translation is CASSLVGVLAGDTEQFF.

V gene TRBV10-3 combines with J gene TRBJ1-1, with D perhaps TRBD1 (5 bases). This CDR3 spans 13 amino acids. Germline CDR1 reads ENHRY; CDR2 reads SYGVKD. The V and J ends lost 5 bases and 10 bases respectively, with 17 bases between them. CDR3 DNA: TGTGCCATCAGTCAACCACAAGGGGTAGCAGCTTTCTTT. It codes for CAISQPQGVAAFF.

The V call is TRBV6-5, the J call TRBJ2-5, with 9 bases identical to TRBD1. The CDR3 spans 16 residues. The germline gives CDR1 MNHEY, CDR2 SVGAGI. The trim removed 1 base at V and 5 bases at J, leaving 8 bases unmatched. CDR3 amino acids: CASSYWKGQGMETQYF. Written as DNA, the CDR3 is TGTGCCAGCAGTTACTGGAAGGGACAGGGCATGGAGACCCAGTACTTC.

The gene calls are TRBV7-3 and TRBJ2-3, with D perhaps TRBD2 (6 bases). This CDR3 region has 15 residues. V lost 5 bases to trimming and J lost 1 base, with 13 bases between them. The germline gives CDR1 SGHTA, CDR2 FQGTGA. The CDR3 DNA reads as TGTGCCAGCAGCGAGCTAGCGACCCGCACAGATACGCAGTATTTT. The encoded protein is CASSELATRTDTQYF.

This clone was observed a single time. The chain combines TRBV7-8 with TRBJ1-5; D unresolved. CDR1 and CDR2 from the germline V gene are SGHVS and FQNEAQ. The CDR3 is 17 amino acids. Trimming removed 1 base at V and 4 bases at J, with 17 bases between. The DNA of the CDR3 is TGTGCCAGCAGCTTAGTTTACTCTCAAGTACCTAATCAGCCCCAGCATTTT. Amino acid sequence: CASSLVYSQVPNQPQHF.

The rearrangement links TRBV23-1 to TRBJ2-2; TRBD1 is a possible D gene (7 bases). TRBV23-1 qualifies as an ORF whose function is uncertain. The CDR3 consists of 21 residues. Trimming shortened V by 2 bases and J by 5 bases, and 30 bases separated the two germline ends. DNA for the CDR3: TGCGCCAGCAGTCAACCGAGAAACTACAGGGGACTCATCTGGTCAACCGGGGAGCTGTTTTTT. Its protein is CASSQPRNYRGLIWSTGELFF.

The V and J genes are TRBV28 and TRBJ1-1; TRBD1 might be the D (6 bases). V lost 5 bases and J lost 1, with 14 bases in between. This CDR3 region has 15 residues. The V gene's germline CDR1 is MDHEN and CDR2 SYDVKM. The CDR3 is CASSKPGHKNTEAFF. The CDR3 bases are TGTGCCAGCAGTAAACCGGGACACAAGAACACTGAAGCTTTCTTT.

V is TRBV10-3 and J is TRBJ2-7, with a possible D match to TRBD2 (6 bases). CDR3 length: 14 amino acids. Germline V gene data show CDR1 as ENHRY and CDR2 as SYGVKD. V was cut by 7 bases and J by 5 bases, with 18 bases left in between. The CDR3 DNA reads as TGTGCCATCACTTCGGGACTGCTTAACCACGAGCAGTACTTC. It yields the protein CAITSGLLNHEQYF.

This chain connects TRBV16 to TRBJ1-2; tentatively, D is TRBD1 (6 bases). This CDR3 comprises 15 residues. From germline, CDR1 is KGHSY and CDR2 FQNENV. With 3 bases removed from V and 4 bases from J, the gap between germline ends came to 15 bases. The CDR3 here is CASSQTDTGFYGYTF. In DNA, the CDR3 is TGTGCCAGCAGCCAGACGGATACAGGGTTCTATGGCTACACCTTC.

The CDR3 DNA sequence: TGTGCCAGCAGAGCGGGTGCCTCCTACGAGCAGTACTTC. Translation: CASRAGASYEQYF. The V call is TRBV28, the J call TRBJ2-7; D perhaps matches TRBD2 (6 bases). Germline V CDR1 and CDR2: MDHEN, SYDVKM. With 6 bases removed from V and 0 bases from J, the gap between germline ends came to 9 bases. The CDR3 sequence is 13 residues long.

The chain is built from TRBV11-2 and TRBJ1-5, with D perhaps TRBD1 (6 bases). The CDR3 runs 13 residues. V was pared by 5 bases and J by 6 bases, with 11 bases between. Germline assignment: CDR1 SGHAT and CDR2 FQNNGV. CDR3 region: CASSRTEIQPQHF. CDR3 in DNA: TGTGCCAGCAGCCGGACAGAAATTCAGCCCCAGCATTTT.

The rearrangement uses TRBV19 and TRBJ2-3; D possibly corresponds to TRBD2 (5 bases). The length of the CDR3 is 17 residues. CDR1 is LNHDA and CDR2 is SQIVND in the germline V gene (reference sequence). The ends were cut back, 0 bases at V and 2 bases at J, with 15 bases in the middle. CDR3 protein: CASSIDKNGVNTDTQYF. CDR3 DNA sequence: TGTGCCAGTAGTATAGATAAGAACGGGGTAAACACAGATACGCAGTATTTT. The complete variable domain, with remaining parts taken from reference TRBV19 and TRBJ2-3, reads DGGITQSPKYLFRKEGQNVTLSCEQNLNHDAMYWYRQDPGQGLRLIYYSQIVNDFQKGDIAEGYSVSREKKESFPLTVTSAQKNPTAFYLCASSIDKNGVNTDTQYFGPGTRLTVL.

The table lists this clone with a few counts. The chain recombines TRBV15 with TRBJ1-2; D is unresolved. CDR1 is LNHNV, CDR2 YYDKDF, per germline (reference sequence). The ends were cut back, 0 bases at V and 4 bases at J, with 6 bases in the middle. This CDR3 contains 13 residues. The CDR3 loop is CATSRDQRYGYTF. The CDR3 region has the DNA TGTGCCACCAGCAGAGATCAGCGCTATGGCTACACCTTC. The full variable domain, completed using reference TRBV15 and TRBJ1-2, is DAMVIQNPRYQVTQFGKPVTLSCSQTLNHNVMYWYQQKSSQAPKLLFHYYDKDFNNEADTPDNFQSRRPNTSFCFLDIRSPGLGDTAMYLCATSRDQRYGYTFGSGTRLTVV.

The count of this clone is one. V is TRBV7-9 and J is TRBJ2-1; 7 bases line up with TRBD2. Trimming at V came to 3 bases and at J to 7 bases, leaving 6 bases not matched to a gene. The CDR3 is made up of 14 amino acids. Per the germline V gene, CDR1 is SEHNR and CDR2 is FQNEAQ (reference sequence). CDR3 region: CASSLAAGKNEQFF. DNA of the CDR3: TGTGCCAGCAGCTTGGCAGCGGGAAAGAATGAGCAGTTCTTC.

This clone was observed a few times. The V call is TRBV28, the J call TRBJ1-5; TRBD1 might be the D (6 bases). The CDR3 loop spans 14 amino acids. Germline V gene sequence: CDR1 MDHEN, CDR2 SYDVKM. V lost 6 bases and J 7 bases, leaving 16 bases between the germline ends. The CDR3 sequence: CASRETGWEQPQHF. DNA for the CDR3: TGTGCCAGCAGAGAGACAGGTTGGGAACAGCCCCAGCATTTT.